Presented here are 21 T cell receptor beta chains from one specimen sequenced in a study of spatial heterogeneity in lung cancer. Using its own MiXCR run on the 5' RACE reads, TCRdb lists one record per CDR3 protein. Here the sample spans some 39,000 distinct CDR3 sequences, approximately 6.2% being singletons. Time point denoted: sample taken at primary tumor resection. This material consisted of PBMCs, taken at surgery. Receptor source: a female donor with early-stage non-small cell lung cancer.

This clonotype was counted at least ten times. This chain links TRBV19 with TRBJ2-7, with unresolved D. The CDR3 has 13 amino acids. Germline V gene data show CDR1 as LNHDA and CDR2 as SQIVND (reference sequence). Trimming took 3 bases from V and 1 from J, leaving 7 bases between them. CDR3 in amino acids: CASSITVSYEQYF. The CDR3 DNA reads TGTGCCAGTAGTATCACAGTTTCCTACGAGCAGTACTTC. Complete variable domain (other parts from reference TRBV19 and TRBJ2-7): DGGITQSPKYLFRKEGQNVTLSCEQNLNHDAMYWYRQDPGQGLRLIYYSQIVNDFQKGDIAEGYSVSREKKESFPLTVTSAQKNPTAFYLCASSITVSYEQYFGPGTRLTVT.

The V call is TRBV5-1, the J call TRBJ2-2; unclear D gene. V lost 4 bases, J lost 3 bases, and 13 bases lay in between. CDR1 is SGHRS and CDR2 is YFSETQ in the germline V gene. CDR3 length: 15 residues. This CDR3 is CASSADGSDTGELFF. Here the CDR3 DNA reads TGCGCCAGCAGCGCGGACGGATCGGACACCGGGGAGCTGTTTTTT.

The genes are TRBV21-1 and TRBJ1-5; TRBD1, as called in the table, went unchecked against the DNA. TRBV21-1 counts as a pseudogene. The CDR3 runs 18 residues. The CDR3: CASSSDGGAGTGNQPQHF. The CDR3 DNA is TGTGCCAGCAGCTCAGACGGGGGAGCCGGGACAGGGAATCAGCCCCAGCATTTT.

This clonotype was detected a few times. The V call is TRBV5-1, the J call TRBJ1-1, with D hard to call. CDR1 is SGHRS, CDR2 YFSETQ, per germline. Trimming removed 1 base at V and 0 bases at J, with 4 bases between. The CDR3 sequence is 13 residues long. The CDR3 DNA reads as TGCGCCAGCAGCTTGCAGATGAACACTGAAGCTTTCTTT. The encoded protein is CASSLQMNTEAFF.

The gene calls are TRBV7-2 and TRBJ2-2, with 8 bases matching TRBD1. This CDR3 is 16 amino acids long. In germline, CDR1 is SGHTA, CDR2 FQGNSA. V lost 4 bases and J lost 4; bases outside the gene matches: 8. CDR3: CASSSQGAPGTGELFF. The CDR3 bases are TGTGCCAGCAGCTCCCAGGGGGCCCCGGGCACCGGGGAGCTGTTTTTT. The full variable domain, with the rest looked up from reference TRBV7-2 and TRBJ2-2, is GAGVSQSPSNKVTEKGKDVELRCDPISGHTALYWYRQSLGQGLEFLIYFQGNSAPDKSGLPSDRFSAERTGGSVSTLTIQRTQQEDSAVYLCASSSQGAPGTGELFFGEGSRLTVL.

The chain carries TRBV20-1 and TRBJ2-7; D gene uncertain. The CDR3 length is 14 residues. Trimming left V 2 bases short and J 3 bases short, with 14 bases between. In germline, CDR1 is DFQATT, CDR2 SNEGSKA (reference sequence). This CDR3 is CSARPRIQSYEQYF. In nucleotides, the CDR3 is TGCAGTGCTAGACCCCGAATTCAGAGCTACGAGCAGTACTTC.

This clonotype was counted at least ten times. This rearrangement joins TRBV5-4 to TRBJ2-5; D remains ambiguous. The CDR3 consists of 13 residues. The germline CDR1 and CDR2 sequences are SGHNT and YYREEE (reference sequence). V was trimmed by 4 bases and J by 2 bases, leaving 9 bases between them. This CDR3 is CASSIKAQETQYF. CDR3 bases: TGTGCCAGCAGCATCAAAGCGCAAGAGACCCAGTACTTC.

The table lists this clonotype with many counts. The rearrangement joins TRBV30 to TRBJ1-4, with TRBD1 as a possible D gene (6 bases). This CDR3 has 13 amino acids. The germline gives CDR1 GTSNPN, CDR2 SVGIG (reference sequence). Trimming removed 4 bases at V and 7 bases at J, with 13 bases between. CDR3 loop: CAWNAGVVEKLFF. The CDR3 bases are TGTGCCTGGAATGCAGGGGTGGTTGAAAAACTGTTTTTT.

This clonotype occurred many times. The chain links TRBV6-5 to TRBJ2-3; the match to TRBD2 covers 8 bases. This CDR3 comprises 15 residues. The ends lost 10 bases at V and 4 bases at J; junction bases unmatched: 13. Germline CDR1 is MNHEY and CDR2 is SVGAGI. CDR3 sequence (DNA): TGTGCCACGAACCCCGGGGGGGGGCCCGCAGATACGCAGTATTTT. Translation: CATNPGGGPADTQYF.

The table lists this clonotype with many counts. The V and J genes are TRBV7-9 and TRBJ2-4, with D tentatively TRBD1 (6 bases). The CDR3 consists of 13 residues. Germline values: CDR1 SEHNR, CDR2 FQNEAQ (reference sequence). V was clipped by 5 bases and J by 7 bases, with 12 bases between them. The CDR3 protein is CASSKAGANIQYF. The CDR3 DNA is TGTGCCAGCAGCAAGGCAGGGGCGAACATTCAGTACTTC. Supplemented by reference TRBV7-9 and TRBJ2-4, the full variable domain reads DTGVSQNPRHKITKRGQNVTFRCDPISEHNRLYWYRQTLGQGPEFLTYFQNEAQLEKSRLLSDRFSAERPKGSFSTLEIQRTEQGDSAMYLCASSKAGANIQYFGAGTRLSVL.

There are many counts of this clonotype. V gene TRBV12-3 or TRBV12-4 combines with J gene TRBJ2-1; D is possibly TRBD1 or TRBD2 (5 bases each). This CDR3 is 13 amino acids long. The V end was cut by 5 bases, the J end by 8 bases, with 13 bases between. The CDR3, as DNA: TGTGCCAGCAGTGTGGGACGCAGAGATGAGCAGTTCTTC. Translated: CASSVGRRDEQFF.

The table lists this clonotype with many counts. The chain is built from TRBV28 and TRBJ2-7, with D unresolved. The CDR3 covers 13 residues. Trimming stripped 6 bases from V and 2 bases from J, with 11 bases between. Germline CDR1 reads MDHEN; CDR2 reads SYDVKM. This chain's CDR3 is CASSRISTYEQYF. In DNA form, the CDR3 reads TGTGCCAGCAGCCGGATTTCGACCTACGAGCAGTACTTC. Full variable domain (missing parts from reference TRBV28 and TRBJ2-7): DVKVTQSSRYLVKRTGEKVFLECVQDMDHENMFWYRQDPGLGLRLIYFSYDVKMKEKGDIPEGYSVSREKKERFSLILESASTNQTSMYLCASSRISTYEQYFGPGTRLTVT.

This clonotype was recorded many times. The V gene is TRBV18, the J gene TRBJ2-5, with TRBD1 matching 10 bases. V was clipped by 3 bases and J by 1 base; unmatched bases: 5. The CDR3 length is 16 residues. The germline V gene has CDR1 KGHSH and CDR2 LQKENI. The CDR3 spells CASSPGDRGAQETQYF. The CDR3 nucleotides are TGTGCCAGCTCACCCGGGGACAGGGGAGCCCAAGAGACCCAGTACTTC.

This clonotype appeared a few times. The CDR3 loop is CASSGEQGYTEAFF. CDR3 nucleotides: TGTGCCAGCAGTGGAGAACAGGGATACACTGAAGCTTTCTTT. The chain recombines TRBV2 with TRBJ1-1; perhaps TRBD1 as D (6 bases). The CDR3 is 14 residues long. Germline CDR1 is SNHLY and CDR2 is FYNNEI. V gave up 4 bases and J gave up 3 bases, with 12 bases separating them.

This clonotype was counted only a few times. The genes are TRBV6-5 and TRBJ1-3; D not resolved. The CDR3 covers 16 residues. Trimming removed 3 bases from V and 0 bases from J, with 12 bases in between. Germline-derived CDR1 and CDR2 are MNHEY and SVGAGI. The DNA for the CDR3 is TGTGCCAGCAGTTATTCCAGGCAAAACTCTGGAAACACCATATATTTT. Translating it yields CASSYSRQNSGNTIYF.

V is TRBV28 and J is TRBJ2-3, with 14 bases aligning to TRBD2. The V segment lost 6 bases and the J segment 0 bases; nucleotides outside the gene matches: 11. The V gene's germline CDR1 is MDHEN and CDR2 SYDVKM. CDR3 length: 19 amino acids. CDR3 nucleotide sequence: TGTGCCAGCAGCCCGGGACTAGCGGGGGAATCCCCTAGCACAGATACGCAGTATTTT. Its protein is CASSPGLAGESPSTDTQYF.

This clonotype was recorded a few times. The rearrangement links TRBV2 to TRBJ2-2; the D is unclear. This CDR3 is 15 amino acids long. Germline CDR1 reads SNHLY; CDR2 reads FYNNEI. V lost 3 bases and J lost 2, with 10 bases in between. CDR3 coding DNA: TGTGCCAGCAGTGATTGGCAGGCCAACACCGGGGAGCTGTTTTTT. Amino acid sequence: CASSDWQANTGELFF.

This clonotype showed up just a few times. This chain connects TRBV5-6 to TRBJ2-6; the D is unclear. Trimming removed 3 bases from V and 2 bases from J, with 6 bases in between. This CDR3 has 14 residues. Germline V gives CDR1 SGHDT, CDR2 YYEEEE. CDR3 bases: TGTGCCAGCAGCTCCGTGGCTGGGGCCAACGTCCTGACTTTC. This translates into CASSSVAGANVLTF. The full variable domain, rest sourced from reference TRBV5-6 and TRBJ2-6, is DAGVTQSPTHLIKTRGQQVTLRCSPKSGHDTVSWYQQALGQGPQFIFQYYEEEERQRGNFPDRFSGHQFPNYSSELNVNALLLGDSALYLCASSSVAGANVLTFGAGSRLTVL.

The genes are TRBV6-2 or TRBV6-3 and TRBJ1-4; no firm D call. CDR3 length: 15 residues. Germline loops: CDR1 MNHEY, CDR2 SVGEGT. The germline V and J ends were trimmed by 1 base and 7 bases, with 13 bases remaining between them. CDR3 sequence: CASSYYSPAGEKLFF. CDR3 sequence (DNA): TGTGCCAGCAGTTACTACAGTCCCGCGGGTGAAAAACTGTTTTTT.

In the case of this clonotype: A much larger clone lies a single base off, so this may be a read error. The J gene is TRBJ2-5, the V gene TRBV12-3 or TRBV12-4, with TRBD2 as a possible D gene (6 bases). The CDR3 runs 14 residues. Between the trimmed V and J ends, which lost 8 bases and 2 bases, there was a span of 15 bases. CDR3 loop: CASSLGGLQETQYF. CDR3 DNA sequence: TGTGCCAGCTCCCTGGGGGGTCTTCAAGAGACCCAGTACTTC.

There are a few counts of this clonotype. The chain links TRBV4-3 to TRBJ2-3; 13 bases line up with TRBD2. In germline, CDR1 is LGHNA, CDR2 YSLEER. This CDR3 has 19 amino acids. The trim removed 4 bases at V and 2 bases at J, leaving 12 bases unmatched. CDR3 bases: TGCGCCAGCAGCCCAGGGCGACTAGCGGGGGGAATAAACACAGATACGCAGTATTTT. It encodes CASSPGRLAGGINTDTQYF.